This TCR beta chain was retrieved from a study of shared clonotypes between healthy human individuals. Findings and limits, study-wide: Sharing across a few donors was seen in about 5% of naive CD4 clonotypes. Only blood was sampled, and tissue TCR repertoires likely differ from blood ones.

Germline CDR1 is SQVTM and CDR2 is ANQGSEA. The V segment lost 7 bases and the J segment 7 bases; nucleotides outside the gene matches: 6. This CDR3 has 13 residues. This clone was picked up one time. The antigen is unknown. The study ran the assay at deep level. Measured with immunoSEQ multiplex PCR; TCRdb has only the in-frame clones, and not every one. The repertoire has about 680,000 clones, less than 80% of them found once; the top ten carry 1.5% to 2%. CD4+ cells underwent separation, giving CD45RA+ naive and CD45RA-negative memory subsets. The V and J genes are TRBV29-1 and TRBJ1-4; TRBD1 aligns across 10 bases. The specimen sequenced was memory CD4+ T cells sorted from blood. Subset given: CD45RA-negative fraction. The clonotype originates from a woman between 25 and 40 years old in good health. The CDR3 reads CSAGTGAGEKLFF. As DNA, the CDR3 is TGCAGCGCTGGGACAGGGGCAGGTGAAAAACTGTTTTTT. The full variable domain, its missing parts supplied by reference TRBV29-1 and TRBJ1-4, is SAVISQKPSRDICQRGTSLTIQCQVDSQVTMMFWYRQQPGQSLTLIATANQGSEATYESGFVIDKFPISRPNLTFSTLTVSNMSPEDSSIYLCSAGTGAGEKLFFGSGTQLSVL.